A single sample gave rise to the 21 T cell receptor beta chains below, sequenced in a study of vaccination and CD4 T cells after COVID-19. Sequencing of the DNA from cultured CD4+ T cells was carried out with the Oncomine TCR Beta short-read assay. MiXCR was run by TCRdb on the PCR reads, yielding one entry per CDR3 protein. The profile shows 20,000 or so distinct CDR3 sequences, approximately 29% of them singletons. Treatment given: roughly ten-day PBMC culture with coronavirus spike peptide pools or control peptides (ViraFEST assay). These TCRs' antigens remain unknown. The sample taken for sequencing was cultured CD4+ T cells from blood. Source of these receptors: a human donor with COVID-19.

The V call is TRBV20-1, the J call TRBJ1-1, with a possible D match to TRBD1 (6 bases). Trimming left V 1 base short and J 5 bases short, with 26 bases between. Germline CDR1 and CDR2: DFQATT and SNEGSKA (reference sequence). This CDR3 region has 18 residues. This chain's CDR3 is CSARAAGGALFSGTEAFF. Written as DNA, the CDR3 is TGCAGTGCTAGAGCCGCGGGGGGGGCTCTCTTTTCGGGGACTGAAGCTTTCTTT.

This sequence joins TRBV20-1 and TRBJ2-5; D might be TRBD1 or TRBD2, each matching 6 bases. The V gene's germline CDR1 is DFQATT and CDR2 SNEGSKA (reference sequence). There are 14 residues in the CDR3. Trimming took 1 base from V and 5 from J, leaving 14 bases between them. Here the CDR3 DNA reads TGCAGTGCTAGAGTTTCGGGGGCCGGGGAGACCCAGTACTTC. Its translation: CSARVSGAGETQYF.

The V call is TRBV30, the J call TRBJ1-6; 7 nucleotides align to TRBD1. The CDR3 consists of 12 residues. Germline V gene lookup returns CDR1 GTSNPN and CDR2 SVGIG (reference sequence). The J segment lost 13 bases and the V segment lost 3 bases, leaving 6 bases of the junction unmatched. The CDR3 DNA follows: TGTGCCTGGAGCGGGGACAGCCACCCCCTCCACTTT. It specifies CAWSGDSHPLHF. Full variable domain (missing parts from reference TRBV30 and TRBJ1-6): SQTIHQWPATLVQPVGSPLSLECTVEGTSNPNLYWYRQAAGRGLQLLFYSVGIGQISSEVPQNLSASRPQDRQFILSSKKLLLSDSGFYLCAWSGDSHPLHFGNGTRLTVT.

This clonotype showed up just a few times. CDR3 nucleotides: TGTGCCAGCGCAAGGTGGCCACAGAGCAATCAGCCCCAGCATTTT. Protein: CASARWPQSNQPQHF. The chain recombines TRBV2 with TRBJ1-5, with D unclear. V dropped 8 bases and J dropped 1 base, with 15 bases sitting between them. Germline loops: CDR1 SNHLY, CDR2 FYNNEI. The CDR3 loop spans 15 amino acids.

A remark on this clonotype: The junction differs from germline at one of its ends, possibly a read error. The V and J genes are TRBV6-1 and TRBJ2-4; no definite D call. CDR1 is MNHNS and CDR2 is SASEGT in the germline V gene. CDR3 length equals 14 residues. Written as DNA, the CDR3 is TGTGCCTGCAGCCCCAGCCTAGCCAAAAACATTCAGTACTTC. Translation: CACSPSLAKNIQYF.

The rearrangement joins TRBV30 to TRBJ2-2, with TRBD1 as a possible D gene (6 bases). Between the trimmed V and J ends, which lost 1 base and 6 bases, there was a span of 15 bases. Germline V lookup: CDR1 GTSNPN, CDR2 SVGIG (reference sequence). The CDR3 consists of 15 residues. The CDR3 loop is CAWSAPGTGPGELFF. Here the CDR3 DNA reads TGTGCCTGGAGTGCACCTGGAACAGGGCCCGGGGAGCTGTTTTTT.

The J gene is TRBJ2-7, the V gene TRBV23-1; D possibly corresponds to TRBD1 (7 bases). TRBV23-1 is assigned to the ORF class and has an uncertain function. The CDR3 loop spans 12 amino acids. V dropped 9 bases and J dropped 4 bases, with 13 bases sitting between them. For the CDR3, the DNA is TGCGCCAGTGAGACAGGGAGGTACGAGCAGTACTTC. It encodes CASETGRYEQYF.

The chain recombines TRBV7-2 with TRBJ1-2, with D perhaps TRBD1 (6 bases). This CDR3 contains 14 residues. CDR1 and CDR2 from the germline V gene are SGHTA and FQGNSA. V gave up 6 bases and J gave up 4 bases, with 15 bases separating them. CDR3 protein: CASSSLTGAYGYTF. In DNA, the CDR3 is TGTGCCAGCAGTAGTTTAACGGGGGCCTATGGCTACACCTTC.

The V and J genes are TRBV19 and TRBJ1-2, with D maybe TRBD1 (6 bases). CDR3 length: 16 residues. Trimming stripped 6 bases from V and 1 base from J, with 18 bases between. Germline CDR1 and CDR2: LNHDA and SQIVND (reference sequence). The CDR3 DNA follows: TGTGCCAGTAGCAACCCGACAGGCGGGAGTAACTATGGCTACACCTTC. This encodes CASSNPTGGSNYGYTF. The variable domain in full, completed from reference TRBV19 and TRBJ1-2, reads DGGITQSPKYLFRKEGQNVTLSCEQNLNHDAMYWYRQDPGQGLRLIYYSQIVNDFQKGDIAEGYSVSREKKESFPLTVTSAQKNPTAFYLCASSNPTGGSNYGYTFGSGTRLTVV.

The chain combines TRBV10-3 with TRBJ1-3; D is undetermined. The CDR3 is made up of 13 amino acids. The V end lost 0 bases, the J end lost 8 bases, and 8 bases lay between the germline ends. The germline V gene encodes CDR1 ENHRY and CDR2 SYGVKD. CDR3 amino acids: CAISESGSHTIYF. CDR3 DNA sequence: TGTGCCATCAGTGAGTCAGGATCCCACACCATATATTTT.

The V gene is TRBV28, the J gene TRBJ2-7, with 7 nucleotides matching TRBD1. The V segment lost 5 bases and the J segment 1 base; nucleotides outside the gene matches: 17. Germline loops: CDR1 MDHEN, CDR2 SYDVKM. The CDR3 totals 18 residues. CDR3 DNA sequence: TGTGCCAGCAGTCCCGAACTCCCCGACAGGGTTGTATCCTACGAGCAGTACTTC. Its translation: CASSPELPDRVVSYEQYF.

J is TRBJ2-7 and V is TRBV7-9; 8 nucleotides line up with TRBD2. V lost 4 bases and J lost 5; bases outside the gene matches: 10. CDR3 length: 15 amino acids. Germline V gives CDR1 SEHNR, CDR2 FQNEAQ (reference sequence). DNA of the CDR3: TGTGCCAGCAGCTCGGGGGCGGGGGGCAAAGACGAGCAGTACTTC. Translation: CASSSGAGGKDEQYF.

The rearrangement uses TRBV3-1 and TRBJ2-1; 8 positions match TRBD2. Trimming took 0 bases from V and 6 from J; bases not matched to a gene: 4. The CDR3 is 15 residues long. Looked up from germline, CDR1 is LGHDT and CDR2 is YNNKEL (reference sequence). CDR3 protein: CASSQDGLAGNEQFF. The CDR3 nucleotides read TGTGCCAGCAGCCAAGACGGCCTAGCGGGCAATGAGCAGTTCTTC.

J is TRBJ2-3 and V is TRBV11-3; possibly TRBD2 for D (6 bases). There are 14 residues in the CDR3. Trimming shortened V by 5 bases and J by 4 bases, and 13 bases separated the two germline ends. Germline assignment: CDR1 SGHNT and CDR2 YENEEA. This CDR3 reads CASSPERVADTQYF. The CDR3 DNA reads as TGTGCCAGCAGCCCCGAGCGGGTCGCAGATACGCAGTATTTT.

This chain uses TRBV2 with TRBJ2-3; D might be TRBD1 (6 bases). The V and J ends lost 5 bases and 2 bases respectively, with 11 bases between them. The CDR3 is 14 residues long. Germline CDR1 and CDR2: SNHLY and FYNNEI. CDR3 nucleotide sequence: TGTGCCAGCAGTAGGACAGACCACACAGATACGCAGTATTTT. Translating it yields CASSRTDHTDTQYF.

The chain combines TRBV9 with TRBJ2-2; 10 bases align to TRBD2. The CDR3 contains 17 residues. Germline trimming cut 0 bases from V and 2 bases from J; bases unmatched to any gene: 4. CDR1 is SGDLS, CDR2 YYNGEE, per germline. CDR3 nucleotide sequence: TGTGCCAGCAGCGTAGCTAGCGGGGGCCTCAACACCGGGGAGCTGTTTTTT. The encoded protein is CASSVASGGLNTGELFF.

The genes are TRBV27 and TRBJ2-7, with 12 bases fitting TRBD2. The ends lost 5 bases at V and 4 bases at J; junction bases unmatched: 9. Per the germline V gene, CDR1 is MNHEY and CDR2 is SMNVEV (reference sequence). The CDR3 runs to 16 residues. CDR3 region: CASSPGTSGFSYEQYF. CDR3 coding DNA: TGTGCCAGCAGTCCGGGGACTAGCGGGTTCTCGTACGAGCAGTACTTC.

The sample holds a few counts of this clonotype. The genes are TRBV7-2 and TRBJ2-3; possibly TRBD1 for D (6 bases). Trimming took off 5 bases at V and 2 bases at J, with 26 bases between the two ends. There are 19 residues in the CDR3. The germline CDR1 and CDR2 sequences are SGHTA and FQGNSA. Here the CDR3 reads CASSLEGGPPRGFTDTQYF. The CDR3 DNA reads as TGTGCCAGCAGCCTAGAGGGTGGACCTCCCAGGGGTTTCACAGATACGCAGTATTTT. Combining the CDR3 with reference TRBV7-2 and TRBJ2-3 gives the whole variable domain GAGVSQSPSNKVTEKGKDVELRCDPISGHTALYWYRQSLGQGLEFLIYFQGNSAPDKSGLPSDRFSAERTGGSVSTLTIQRTQQEDSAVYLCASSLEGGPPRGFTDTQYFGPGTRLTVL.

V and J are TRBV27 and TRBJ1-5; the D gene is possibly TRBD1 (5 bases). Deletions cut 9 bases from V and 2 bases from J, with 17 bases between. CDR1 MNHEY and CDR2 SMNVEV come from the germline V gene (reference sequence). The length of the CDR3 is 15 residues. The CDR3 bases are TGTGCCAGGCGGGACGCCGGAGAAGGCAATCAGCCCCAGCATTTT. It yields the protein CARRDAGEGNQPQHF.

The chain uses TRBV6-1 and TRBJ1-6; no clear D. Germline loops: CDR1 MNHNS, CDR2 SASEGT. V lost 10 bases and J 7 bases, leaving 14 bases between the germline ends. The CDR3 has 13 residues. CDR3 in amino acids: CATAGPRNSPLHF. The DNA for the CDR3 is TGTGCCACCGCCGGCCCCAGAAATTCACCCCTCCACTTT.

The table lists this clonotype with a few counts. The DNA of the CDR3 is TGTGCCAGCAGGGCCGGGACAGGGGCTGCTCAGCCCCAGCATTTT. The encoded protein is CASRAGTGAAQPQHF. V and J are TRBV2 and TRBJ1-5, with TRBD1 identical over 10 bases. Germline V gene data show CDR1 as SNHLY and CDR2 as FYNNEI. This CDR3 contains 15 residues. Trimming at V came to 6 bases and at J to 6 bases, leaving 8 bases not matched to a gene.